This is a list of T cell receptor beta chains from one sample in a study of T-cell memory formation after mild COVID-19. TCRdb redid the calling of the 5' RACE reads with MiXCR, one entry per CDR3 protein. The table includes about 160,000 distinct CDR3 sequences, roughly 30% detected once. The sample taken for sequencing was PBMCs or a T cell subset sorted from them (not recorded which). The receptor set was obtained from an adult woman who had mild COVID-19 (a few samples of this study predate the infection). Cell type and time point are not known. The CDR3 runs from the conserved cysteine through the conserved F or W. A D gene is named only where the DNA matches it firmly. Size is stated for part of the rows, as once, few or many counts, or as a class when the clone is expanded.

d_gene	v_gene	abundance	j_gene	len	CDR3aa	CDR3nt
TRBD1	TRBV6-2/TRBV6-3	-	TRBJ1-5	15	CASSYDRGSNQPQHF	TGTGCCAGCAGTTATGACAGGGGTAGCAATCAGCCCCAGCATTTT
TRBD1	TRBV5-5	-	TRBJ1-1	12	CASSTTGDGAFF	TGTGCCAGCAGCACAACAGGGGATGGGGCTTTCTTT
-	TRBV20-1	few	TRBJ2-2	15	CSAPAGLQNTGELFF	TGCAGTGCTCCAGCGGGTCTCCAAAACACCGGGGAGCTGTTTTTT
TRBD1	TRBV14	-	TRBJ2-5	14	CASSPRQGAETQYF	TGTGCCAGCAGTCCTCGACAGGGGGCGGAGACCCAGTACTTC
-	TRBV4-3	-	TRBJ2-7	15	CASSQVSTGHYEQYF	TGCGCCAGCAGCCAAGTATCTACTGGACACTACGAGCAGTACTTC
-	TRBV4-3	few	TRBJ2-7	15	CASSQDRDGSYEQYF	TGCGCCAGCAGCCAAGATCGGGACGGCTCCTACGAGCAGTACTTC
-	TRBV4-2	-	TRBJ2-1	14	CASSQGQDENEQFF	TGTGCCAGCAGCCAAGGCCAGGACGAGAATGAGCAGTTCTTC
TRBD1	TRBV5-1	-	TRBJ1-1	12	CASSPGQGLSFF	TGCGCCAGCAGTCCGGGACAGGGCTTATCATTCTTT
TRBD2	TRBV7-6	few	TRBJ2-7	14	CASSLAGGPDEQYF	TGTGCCAGCAGCCTAGCGGGGGGGCCGGACGAGCAGTACTTC
-	TRBV14	few	TRBJ2-1	13	CASSQETNNEQFF	TGTGCCAGCAGCCAGGAGACCAACAATGAGCAGTTCTTC
-	TRBV12-2	few	TRBJ2-7	16	CASRLPGREDSYEQYF	TGTGCAAGTCGCTTGCCTGGGCGGGAGGACTCCTACGAGCAGTACTTC
-	TRBV25-1	many	TRBJ2-7	12	CASSGRTGEQYF	TGTGCCAGCAGTGGCCGAACAGGGGAGCAGTACTTC
TRBD1	TRBV24-1	few	TRBJ1-6	14	CATSLGTDNSPLHF	TGTGCCACCAGTCTAGGGACAGATAATTCACCCCTCCACTTT
-	TRBV30	-	TRBJ2-7	14	CAWSVIDMYYEQYF	TGTGCCTGGAGTGTAATTGACATGTACTACGAGCAGTACTTC
-	TRBV11-3	-	TRBJ2-3	15	CASSVGSLLTDTQYF	TGTGCCAGCAGCGTGGGTTCGCTACTTACAGATACGCAGTATTTT
-	TRBV6-5	-	TRBJ1-6	13	CASSPDRHSSLHF	TGTGCCAGCAGCCCCGACAGACATTCTTCTCTCCACTTT
-	TRBV24-1	few	TRBJ2-7	12	CATSGDTYEQYF	TGTGCCACCAGTGGGGACACCTACGAGCAGTACTTC
-	TRBV7-2	few	TRBJ1-2	11	CASSQLNGYTF	TGTGCCAGCAGCCAACTAAATGGCTACACCTTC
-	TRBV15	-	TRBJ2-1	16	CATSRGREPAYNEQFF	TGTGCCACCAGCAGAGGGAGGGAGCCCGCCTACAATGAGCAGTTCTTC
-	TRBV4-1	few	TRBJ1-3	14	CASSQGDSGNTIYF	TGCGCCAGCAGCCAGGGGGACTCTGGAAACACCATATATTTT
-	TRBV27	-	TRBJ2-1	12	CASTLPLNEQFF	TGTGCCAGCACCCTTCCGTTGAATGAGCAGTTCTTC
TRBD2	TRBV27	-	TRBJ2-3	15	CASTLAGASTDTQYF	TGTGCCAGCACCTTAGCGGGGGCTAGCACAGATACGCAGTATTTT
-	TRBV20-1	few	TRBJ2-1	16	CSARDREGHSYNEQFF	TGCAGTGCTAGAGATCGTGAGGGGCACTCCTACAATGAGCAGTTCTTC
TRBD2	TRBV20-1	-	TRBJ2-7	16	CSAAGTSGRALYEQYF	TGCAGTGCTGCCGGGACTAGCGGGAGAGCCCTCTACGAGCAGTACTTC
-	TRBV29-1	-	TRBJ1-1	13	CSVEVNLNTEAFF	TGCAGCGTTGAAGTTAACCTGAACACTGAAGCTTTCTTT
-	TRBV6-1	-	TRBJ1-2	13	CASSEAAGYGYTF	TGTGCCAGCAGTGAAGCAGCCGGCTATGGCTACACCTTC
TRBD1	TRBV5-1	few	TRBJ2-6	18	CASSLEVTGSSGANVLTF	TGCGCCAGCAGCTTGGAAGTGACAGGGAGCTCTGGGGCCAACGTCCTGACTTTC
-	TRBV25-1	-	TRBJ1-2	12	CASSEQFYGYTF	TGTGCCAGCAGTGAACAGTTCTATGGCTACACCTTC
-	TRBV4-3	-	TRBJ1-2	14	CASSQGGTHYGYTF	TGCGCCAGCAGCCAAGGCGGAACCCACTATGGCTACACCTTC
-	TRBV20-1	-	TRBJ2-7	12	CSVQGLTYEQYF	TGCAGTGTACAGGGTCTAACCTACGAGCAGTACTTC
-	TRBV7-9	few	TRBJ1-3	15	CASSLGRNSGNTIYF	TGTGCCAGCAGCTTAGGGCGGAACTCTGGAAACACCATATATTTT
-	TRBV5-1	once	TRBJ2-7	14	CASQTGDFSYEQYF	TGCGCCAGCCAGACAGGAGACTTCTCCTACGAGCAGTACTTC
TRBD2	TRBV5-6	-	TRBJ2-1	15	CASSLVSSGIGEQFF	TGTGCCAGCAGCTTGGTCTCTAGCGGGATTGGTGAGCAGTTCTTC
TRBD2	TRBV7-2	-	TRBJ2-3	18	CASSLQTSGGLSTDTQYF	TGTGCCAGCAGCTTACAGACTAGCGGGGGTCTTAGCACAGATACGCAGTATTTT
TRBD1	TRBV5-1	few	TRBJ2-7	15	CASSPGQGASYEQYF	TGCGCCAGCAGCCCTGGACAGGGGGCCTCTTACGAGCAGTACTTC
-	TRBV5-5	once	TRBJ1-2	13	CATRAGIQYGYTF	TGTGCCACACGGGCGGGGATACAGTATGGCTACACCTTC
-	TRBV5-1	-	TRBJ1-1	18	CASSSERGAGSGNTEAFF	TGCGCCAGCAGTTCCGAACGGGGGGCCGGGTCGGGGAACACTGAAGCTTTCTTT
-	TRBV10-3	-	TRBJ2-5	13	CAISDWLEETQYF	TGTGCCATCAGTGATTGGTTAGAAGAGACCCAGTACTTC
TRBD1	TRBV7-9	few	TRBJ1-5	16	CASSAPGQGPSQPQHF	TGTGCCAGCAGCGCTCCGGGACAGGGTCCCAGTCAGCCCCAGCATTTT
-	TRBV9	few	TRBJ2-7	15	CASSPGGRGGHEQYF	TGTGCCAGCAGCCCCGGAGGCAGGGGGGGACATGAGCAGTACTTC